A single T cell receptor beta chain is shown here with its context. Germline CDR1 and CDR2: SGHDT and YYEEEE. The V gene lost 4 bases and the J gene lost 6 bases, with 8 bases spanning the gap. CDR3 length equals 12 residues. These data come from a study of blood T cell repertoires in COVID-19. Study-wide context: The origin of the acute and convalescent COVID-19 samples was the United States, Italy and Spain. Nucleic acid was either cDNA or gDNA, and it came from T cells, B-cell-depleted T cells, or PBMCs.

Only in-frame clones appear in the TCRdb table, and some are missing; sequencing was by immunoSEQ multiplex PCR. The sample includes 25,000 to 35,000 clones, 70% to 90% of them seen just once. Sequenced material: peripheral blood. The rearrangement uses TRBV5-6 and TRBJ1-5; D gene ambiguous. The sequence was obtained from a human donor with active COVID-19. The donor label of this sample is uncertain. CDR3: CASSDGSQPQHF. In DNA, the CDR3 is TGTGCCAGCAGCGATGGGAGTCAGCCCCAGCATTTT.